A selection of T cell receptor beta chains follows, all from one sample in a study of tumor-infiltrating lymphocytes in glioblastoma multiforme. TCRdb re-derived calls from the multiplex PCR reads in MiXCR, one entry per CDR3 protein. The sample lists 9,000 to 10,000 distinct CDR3 sequences; roughly 66% were seen once. Sequencing input: brain tumor tissue. The receptors come from a male donor with glioblastoma. CDR3s include the opening cysteine and the closing phenylalanine or tryptophan. Each record gives: J gene, clone size, D gene, V gene, CDR3 protein, CDR3 DNA. D genes are given only for firm matches. Rows give clone size only sometimes, using once, few, many, or a class for an expanded clone.

TRBJ1-4	NA	NA	TRBV20-1	CSASGAGVEKLFF	TGCAGTGCTAGTGGGGCAGGGGTAGAAAAACTGTTTTTT
TRBJ2-7	once	TRBD2	TRBV6-2/TRBV6-3	CVSRLGASGFEQYF	TGTGTCAGCAGGCTTGGGGCTAGCGGTTTCGAGCAGTACTTC
TRBJ2-1	once	TRBD2	TRBV2	CASSVPLTGGNEQFF	TGTGCCAGCAGTGTCCCACTAACGGGAGGCAATGAGCAATTCTTC
TRBJ2-3	NA	NA	TRBV11-2	CASNLLAGEDTQYF	TGTGCCAGCAACTTACTAGCTGGGGAAGATACGCAGTACTTT
TRBJ2-3	NA	NA	TRBV27	CASSLLTPTDTQYF	TGTGCCAGCAGTTTACTAACGCCCACAGATACGCAGTATTTT
TRBJ2-1	NA	TRBD2	TRBV6-5	CVSSVLARNYNEQFF	TGTGTCAGCAGCGTACTAGCGCGGAACTACAATGAGCAGTTCTTC
TRBJ2-7	few	NA	TRBV11-2	CASSNTYSYEQYF	TGTGCCAGCAGCAATACTTACTCCTACGAGCAGTACTTC
TRBJ1-5	NA	TRBD1	TRBV20-1	CSARDRIRGHNQPQHF	TGCAGTGCTAGAGATCGTATCAGGGGGCACAATCAGCCCCAGCATTTT
TRBJ1-5	NA	NA	TRBV10-3	CAISGLNNQPQHF	TGTGCCATCAGTGGCCTGAATAATCAGCCCCAGCATTTT
TRBJ2-1	many	TRBD1	TRBV2	CASSEGQGILYNEQFF	TGTGCCAGCAGTGAGGGACAGGGGATTCTGTACAATGAGCAGTTCTTC
TRBJ1-1	NA	NA	TRBV11-1	CASIRTGTRGAFF	TGTGCCAGCATCCGAACCGGCACGAGAGGAGCTTTCTTT
TRBJ1-2	NA	TRBD1	TRBV10-2	CASSTGQGRTNYGYTF	TGCGCCAGCAGTACGGGACAGGGGAGGACTAACTATGGCTACACCTTC
TRBJ2-5	NA	NA	TRBV11-3	CASSLGLTPDQETQYF	TGTGCCAGCAGCTTAGGACTCACCCCTGATCAAGAGACCCAGTACTTC
TRBJ2-3	NA	NA	TRBV29-1	CSVTKGIGDMQYF	TGCAGCGTCACAAAGGGGATCGGAGATATGCAGTATTTT
TRBJ1-2	NA	TRBD1	TRBV12-3/TRBV12-4	CGSSPDRGTNYAYTF	TGTGGCAGCAGCCCCGACAGGGGCACTAACTATGCCTACACCTTC
TRBJ2-5	many	NA	TRBV12-3/TRBV12-4	CASSVPESQETQYF	TGTGCCAGCAGTGTGCCAGAATCTCAAGAGACCCAGTACTTC
TRBJ2-1	many	NA	TRBV7-9	CASQLSDNEQFF	TGTGCCAGCCAACTTTCCGACAATGAGCAGTTCTTC
TRBJ2-3	NA	NA	TRBV11-2	CASSLGLSSTDTQYF	TGTGCCAGCAGCTTAGGATTAAGTAGCACAGATACGCAGTATTTT
TRBJ2-5	NA	NA	TRBV7-9	CASILSSAGLQETQYF	TGTGCCAGCATCCTGTCGTCGGCTGGGTTACAAGAGACCCAGTACTTC
TRBJ2-5	few	NA	TRBV29-1	CSVQEDSIIQETQYF	TGCAGCGTTCAAGAGGACAGCATAATACAAGAGACCCAGTACTTC
TRBJ2-3	NA	TRBD2	TRBV11-2	CASSLGASGGAPLTDTQYF	TGTGCCAGCAGCTTAGGGGCTAGCGGGGGGGCCCCCCTCACAGATACGCAGTATTTT
TRBJ2-5	NA	NA	TRBV4-3	CASSQGALETQYF	TGCGCCAGCAGCCAAGGGGCCCTGGAGACCCAGTACTTC
TRBJ1-5	NA	NA	TRBV4-2	CASSQEWGRVQPQQF	TGTGCCAGCAGCCAAGAGTGGGGAAGGGTACAGCCCCAGCAGTTT
TRBJ2-7	many	TRBD2	TRBV30	CAWSVGVAGGIEQYF	TGTGCCTGGAGTGTAGGCGTAGCGGGAGGGATCGAGCAGTACTTC
TRBJ2-7	once	TRBD2	TRBV5-1	CASSGGTSRTNYEQYF	TGCGCTAGCAGCGGAGGGACTAGCAGGACAAATTACGAGCAGTACTTC
TRBJ2-3	NA	TRBD2	TRBV7-9	CASRLTEGLVGTGTQYF	TGTGCCAGCAGATTAACGGAGGGACTAGTAGGCACAGGTACGCAGTATTTT
TRBJ2-1	NA	NA	TRBV11-2	CASSLYRVNEQFF	TGTGCTAGCAGCTTATATAGGGTGAATGAGCAGTTCTTC
TRBJ2-7	many	TRBD2	TRBV30	CAWSFSGSHEQYF	TGTGCCTGGAGTTTCAGCGGGAGCCACGAGCAGTACTTC
TRBJ2-2	once	TRBD1	TRBV10-3	CAIHNRDSTGELFF	TGTGCCATCCACAACAGGGACAGCACCGGGGAGCTGTTTTTT
TRBJ2-3	once	TRBD2	TRBV4-1	CASSRGLQITDTQYF	TGCGCCAGCAGCCGGGGACTACAGATCACAGATACGCAGTATTTC
TRBJ2-1	NA	NA	TRBV13	CASSYRQTGRGRRFF	TGTGCCAGCAGCTATCGACAAACTGGGCGGGGAAGGCGGTTCTTC
TRBJ1-3	NA	NA	TRBV4-2	CANGQDGGTGNTIYF	TGTGCCAACGGCCAAGATGGGGGCACTGGAAACACCATATATTTT
TRBJ2-3	NA	TRBD1	TRBV10-3	CAISDTQGATQYF	TGTGCCATCAGTGATACACAGGGGGCTACGCAGTATTTT
TRBJ1-5	once	NA	TRBV10-2	CASRPLATGDQTQHF	TGCGCCAGCAGACCCTTGGCTACGGGGGATCAGACCCAGCATTTT
TRBJ2-1	NA	NA	TRBV5-4	CASSLRLARFERFF	TGTGCCAGCAGCTTGAGGCTAGCGAGGTTTGAGCGGTTCTTC
TRBJ1-5	NA	TRBD1	TRBV13	CASSLDAGGRGQPQHF	TGTGCCAGCAGCTTAGACGCAGGGGGCCGGGGACAGCCCCAGCATTTT
TRBJ2-1	NA	NA	TRBV29-1	CSVGWQVGNEQFF	TGCAGCGTTGGGTGGCAGGTGGGCAATGAGCAGTTCTTC
TRBJ1-3	medium-sized	NA	TRBV10-3	CAISEDLRNTIYF	TGTGCCATCAGTGAGGATCTTCGAAACACCATATATTTT
TRBJ2-5	many	NA	TRBV7-8	CASSVAGSFQETQYF	TGTGCCAGCAGCGTGGCGGGGTCATTTCAAGAGACCCAGTACTTC
TRBJ1-2	NA	NA	TRBV5-4	CASSLDSGRALTMGYTF	TGTGCCAGCAGCTTGGATTCAGGGAGAGCCCTAACTATGGGCTACACCTTC
TRBJ2-3	NA	TRBD2	TRBV5-6	CASSPGTTNTDTQYF	TGTGCCAGCAGCCCCGGGACTACAAACACAGATACGCAGTATTTT
TRBJ2-7	NA	NA	TRBV30	CAWSVGAAEGIEQYF	TGTGCCTGGAGTGTAGGCGCAGCGGAAGGGATCGAGCAGTACTTC
TRBJ2-7	NA	NA	TRBV10-2	CASSEPIEDRRF	TGTGCCAGCAGTGAGCCGATTGAAGACAGGCGGTTC
TRBJ1-4	once	NA	TRBV29-1	CSVFQGNEKLVF	TGCAGCGTTTTCCAGGGGAATGAAAAACTGGTTTTT
TRBJ2-1	NA	NA	TRBV12-3/TRBV12-4	CASSRPAQHNGQFF	TGTGCCAGCAGCCGACCAGCGCAACACAATGGGCAGTTCTTC
TRBJ1-6	few	NA	TRBV4-1	CASQNLASGIPPLHF	TGCGCCAGCCAAAACCTGGCGTCTGGGATTCCACCCCTCCACTTT
TRBJ1-1	few	NA	TRBV12-3/TRBV12-4	CASSLDTEAFF	TGTGCCAGCAGTTTGGACACTGAAGCTTTCTTT
TRBJ1-4	NA	NA	TRBV5-4	CASSLERGDVKLFF	TGTGCCAGCAGCTTGGAGCGGGGGGATGTAAAACTGTTTTTT
TRBJ1-5	medium-sized	NA	TRBV10-2	CASRGAGRNQPQHF	TGCGCCAGTAGGGGGGCAGGGCGCAATCAGCCCCAGCATTTT
TRBJ1-5	NA	TRBD1	TRBV6-5	CDSRRDRVSNQSQHF	TGTGACAGCAGGAGAGACAGGGTTAGCAATCAATCCCAGCATTTT
TRBJ2-6	NA	TRBD1	TRBV10-3	CATIPGTGNSGANVLTF	TGCGCCACTATTCCCGGGACAGGGAATTCTGGGGCCAACGTCCTGACTTTC
TRBJ1-3	NA	NA	TRBV20-1	CSTRSRDYSGNTIYF	TGCAGTACTCGAAGTAGGGATTACTCTGGAAACACCATATATTTC
TRBJ2-5	medium-sized	NA	TRBV14	CASSQERTWGTQYF	TGTGCCAGCAGCCAAGAACGGACTTGGGGGACCCAGTACTTC
TRBJ1-1	NA	NA	TRBV6-1	CAGSLNRDTEAFF	TGTGCCGGCAGTCTTAACAGGGATACTGAAGCTTTCTTT